The entry below gives a single T cell receptor (beta chain) sequence along with its context. Its antigen is currently not known. Within one base of it there is no much larger clone, and no base qualities were kept. Whole blood was collected in K2EDTA tubes by collaborating institutions according to the institutions' own protocols. Collaborator samples were shipped for TCRbeta analysis as frozen whole blood, isolated PBMCs, or DNA extracted from either sample type. The immunoSEQ Assay, a bias-controlled multiplex PCR, was used to amplify TCRbeta CDR3 regions from genomic DNA. Concerning the study's data processing: The number of nucleated cells in each sample was estimated by amplification of reference gene primers within the assay. To quantify the absolute abundance of each unique TCRbeta CDR3 rearrangement, sequence reads were collapsed and filtered. Productive Simpson clonality was computed per sample as the square root of Simpson's diversity index over productive rearrangements. Sourced from immuneACCESS, this table was stored by TCRdb with only in-frame sequences that have V and J called. A share of the clones is absent; for the studies checked, an unresolved V gene accounts for under half, and the remainder has no known explanation. V, J and clone size reflect that table, while D and trimming were determined from the DNA. Here the sample has 40,000 to 45,000 clones; nearly 90% occur a single time. The top ten hold 6.2% of the sample.

CDR1 and CDR2 were assigned from the germline V gene (reference sequence) as LNHDA and SQIVND. Spanning cysteine to phenylalanine, the CDR3 consists of 17 amino acids. Kept here is only the CDR3 DNA, which spans 51 bases and is read in frame from base 1. The trim is 6 bases for V and 1 base for J, with a gap of 21 bases between the germline ends. These data originate in a study of blood T cell repertoires in COVID-19 (dated by TCRdb to the early 2020s). Context from the whole study: Samples from collaborators originated in the United States, Italy and Spain and spanned both the acute and convalescent phases of COVID-19. Samples came from the ongoing ImmuneRACE study (first 160 participants) plus 1,254 subjects from 6 global collaborators. Sample metadata almost always included a de-identified subject ID, COVID-19 status, age in years and sex. Where available, HLA class I and class II types were taken from metadata supplied by the sample provider and were not determined by assay-based typing. The repertoires were released in a freely available public database meant as a resource for research on the immune response to SARS-CoV-2. The prospective study material was composed of cDNA or gDNA derived from T cells, B-cell-depleted T cells, or PBMCs. Subjects who had been exposed to COVID-19, were actively infected with it, or had recovered from it provided the deeply sampled blood TCRbeta repertoires that made up the dataset.

Here is what the overall study found, with its caveats: How much clinical and demographic metadata was included differed by source and by participant, and the metadata was provided uncurated.

Sequencing was done on a sample of peripheral blood. Rearrangement joined TRBV19 to TRBJ1-1; the best D guess is TRBD1, with 6 bases matching. This clonotype originated in a human donor in a cohort sampled during active COVID-19. The CDR3 here reads CASSGSDRFYPNTEAFF. The nucleotide sequence is TGTGCCAGTAGCGGTTCTGACAGGTTCTACCCGAACACTGAAGCTTTCTTT.